This paragraph reports one TCR beta chain. Assay used: immunoSEQ multiplex PCR; TCRdb lists only in-frame clones, some missing. Of 250,000 to 350,000 clones detected, over 75% appear once; the ten largest clones hold more than 3.5%. Cohort placement rested on clinical history that participants reported themselves. In Cohort 3, a recovered donor had either two negative PCRs, clearance, or symptom resolution. The data derive from a study of blood T cell repertoires in COVID-19. Study at large: Researchers got acute and convalescent COVID-19 samples from the United States, Italy and Spain.

Germline CDR1 reads ENHRY; CDR2 reads SYGVKD. The ends lost 4 bases at V and 10 bases at J; junction bases unmatched: 8. The CDR3 runs to 15 residues. The receptor was derived from a woman aged 25 to 39 who had recovered from COVID-19. The genes are TRBV10-3 and TRBJ2-3, with 13 bases aligning to TRBD2. Specimen: PBMCs or T cells enriched from blood (not recorded which). The CDR3 reads CAISGTSGGQGSQYF. The CDR3 DNA is TGTGCCATCAGTGGGACTAGCGGGGGACAGGGGTCGCAGTATTTT.